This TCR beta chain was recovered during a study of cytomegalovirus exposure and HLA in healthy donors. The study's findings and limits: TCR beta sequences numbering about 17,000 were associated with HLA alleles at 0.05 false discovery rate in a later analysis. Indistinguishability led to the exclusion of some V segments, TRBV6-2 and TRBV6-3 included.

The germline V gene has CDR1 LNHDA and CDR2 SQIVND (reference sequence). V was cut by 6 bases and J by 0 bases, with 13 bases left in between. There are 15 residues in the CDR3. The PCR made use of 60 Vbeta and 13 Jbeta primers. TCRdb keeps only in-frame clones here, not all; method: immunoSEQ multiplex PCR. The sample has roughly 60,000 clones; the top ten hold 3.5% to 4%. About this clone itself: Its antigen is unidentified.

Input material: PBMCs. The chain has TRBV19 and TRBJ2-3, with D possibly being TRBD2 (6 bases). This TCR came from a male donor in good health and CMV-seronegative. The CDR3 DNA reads TGTGCCAGTAGCCGGGACTCTGCTAGCACAGATACGCAGTATTTT. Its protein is CASSRDSASTDTQYF.